The source of this T cell receptor beta chain is a study of blood T cell repertoires in COVID-19 (dated by TCRdb to about 2020). For context, the study as a whole: Samples from collaborators originated in the United States, Italy and Spain and spanned both the acute and convalescent phases of COVID-19. The material from the prospective study consisted of cDNA or gDNA derived from T cells, B-cell-depleted T cells, or PBMCs. Deeply sampled blood TCRbeta repertoires from subjects exposed to, actively infected with, or recovered from COVID-19 were included in the dataset. The repertoires were made available in a free public database intended to serve as a resource for research on the immune response to SARS-CoV-2. Samples were obtained from the ongoing ImmuneRACE study (first 160 participants) and from approximately 1,200 subjects provided by 6 global collaborators. The sample metadata nearly always contained a de-identified subject ID, COVID-19 status, age in years and sex. Where HLA class I and class II types were available, the types were taken from metadata supplied by the sample provider, not from assay-based typing.

CDR1 and CDR2, looked up from the germline V gene, are SGDLS and YYNGEE. Counted from cysteine to phenylalanine, this CDR3 has 15 amino acids. Only the CDR3 portion is preserved as DNA: 45 bases, with reading frame beginning at the first base. V and J are trimmed by 3 bases and 4 bases, and the gene matches miss 5 bases of the junction. The research as a whole found: The amount of clinical and demographic metadata varied by source and participant and was provided uncurated.

The immunoSEQ Assay, a bias-controlled multiplex PCR, was used to amplify TCRbeta CDR3 regions from genomic DNA. Processing in the source paper ran as follows. The number of nucleated cells in each sample was estimated by amplification of reference gene primers within the assay. To quantify the absolute abundance of each unique TCRbeta CDR3 rearrangement, sequence reads were collapsed and filtered. For each sample, productive Simpson clonality was calculated by taking the square root of Simpson's diversity index across productive rearrangements. As stored in TCRdb, this immuneACCESS dataset retains in-frame rearrangements with V and J assigned. A fraction of the clones does not appear; measured against another copy, unresolved V genes explain less than half of the discrepancy, and the remainder lacks a known reason. V and J calls and clone size come straight from that table; D and trimming were deduced from the DNA. Here the sample has about 32,000 clones; around 86% occur a single time. About 14% of the sample rests with the top ten.

The collaborating institutions used their own protocols to collect whole blood in K2EDTA tubes. Collaborator samples were shipped for TCRbeta analysis as frozen whole blood, isolated PBMCs, or DNA extracted from either sample type. As for this clone: The clone's antigen remains unknown. Qualities for individual bases were not recorded, and no much larger clone is one base off.

This chain joins TRBV9 to TRBJ2-1; TRBD1 fits 9 bases in the junction. The receptor's source is a man in his sixties with active COVID-19. Sequenced input: peripheral blood. The CDR3 protein is CASSARQGGYNEQFF. The nucleotide sequence is TGTGCCAGCAGCGCAAGACAGGGGGGTTACAATGAGCAGTTCTTC.